These 5 T cell receptor beta chains were sequenced from one sample in a study of blood T cell repertoires in COVID-19. Produced via immunoSEQ multiplex PCR; TCRdb's table is partial and in-frame only. The sample records a few hundred thousand clones, nearly 90% being singletons. Material for sequencing was PBMCs or T cells enriched from blood (not recorded which). The receptors were sampled from a woman aged 18 to 35 with acute COVID-19.

V usage is TRBV19 and J usage is TRBJ1-5; 8 bases match TRBD1. V gave up 4 bases and J gave up 11 bases; unmatched junction bases: 13. CDR3 length: 15 amino acids. Germline-derived CDR1 and CDR2 are LNHDA and SQIVND (reference sequence). The CDR3: CASSKDRDGLRAQHF. The CDR3 DNA reads TGTGCCAGTAGTAAGGACAGGGACGGGTTGAGAGCCCAGCATTTT.

The chain joins TRBV2 to TRBJ1-2; D perhaps matches TRBD1 (5 bases). In germline, CDR1 is SNHLY, CDR2 FYNNEI. The V end was cut by 7 bases, the J end by 3 bases, with 12 bases between. CDR3 length: 13 amino acids. Written as DNA, the CDR3 is TGTGCCAGCATCGAAAGGGGATACTATGGCTACACCTTC. Its protein product is CASIERGYYGYTF.

CDR3 bases: TGTGCCAGTAGTTCTCGACAGGGGACATTCACTGAAGCTTTCTTT. Translated: CASSSRQGTFTEAFF. The genes are TRBV19 and TRBJ1-1, with TRBD1 matching over 8 bases. CDR1 LNHDA and CDR2 SQIVND come from the germline V gene (reference sequence). Trimming took 5 bases from V and 4 from J; bases not matched to a gene: 9. CDR3 size: 15 residues.

This clone has a single count. The chain joins TRBV7-2 to TRBJ1-2, with a weak D call TRBD1 (5 bases). Germline V CDR1 and CDR2: SGHTA, FQGNSA. Trimming removed 5 bases at V and 4 bases at J, with 17 bases between. The CDR3 consists of 15 residues. The chain's CDR3 is CASSTGRTDLYGYTF. CDR3 bases: TGTGCCAGCAGCACAGGACGCACGGACCTCTATGGCTACACCTTC. Full variable domain (missing parts from reference TRBV7-2 and TRBJ1-2): GAGVSQSPSNKVTEKGKDVELRCDPISGHTALYWYRQSLGQGLEFLIYFQGNSAPDKSGLPSDRFSAERTGGSVSTLTIQRTQQEDSAVYLCASSTGRTDLYGYTFGSGTRLTVV.

This sequence joins TRBV3-1 (or the pseudogene TRBV3-2) and TRBJ2-3; 11 bases fit TRBD2. V was pared by 4 bases and J by 0 bases, with 3 bases of the junction left unmatched. The germline V gene has CDR1 LGHDT and CDR2 YNNKEL (reference sequence). This CDR3 is 16 amino acids long. As DNA, the CDR3 is TGTGCCAGCAGCCCGGGACTAGCGGAAAGCACAGATACGCAGTATTTT. Protein product: CASSPGLAESTDTQYF.